Here is one TCR beta chain with its context. Its antigen is unknown. This record belongs to a study of shared clonotypes between healthy human individuals. Points from the study as a whole: Blood was the sole source, and tissue repertoires probably differ.

TCRdb's copy holds only in-frame clones and misses some; the assay was immunoSEQ multiplex PCR. The table records 520,000 or so clones, 79% of them present only once. Donors, healthy HIV-negative adults, lacked recent acute infections or vaccinations. The CDR3 loop spans 11 amino acids. The V and J ends lost 3 bases and 12 bases, in that order; junction bases with no gene match: 1. Germline V gene sequence: CDR1 DFQATT, CDR2 SNEGSKA (reference sequence). This TCR was sampled from a woman between 35 and 50 years old in good health. Some clones in this sample may be carry-over from other donors' samples. The source material was PBMCs. The chain links TRBV20-1 to TRBJ2-1; 11 bases align to TRBD2. For the CDR3, the DNA is TGCAGTGCTAGTAGCGGGAGGGGGCAGTTCTTC. The encoded protein is CSASSGRGQFF.